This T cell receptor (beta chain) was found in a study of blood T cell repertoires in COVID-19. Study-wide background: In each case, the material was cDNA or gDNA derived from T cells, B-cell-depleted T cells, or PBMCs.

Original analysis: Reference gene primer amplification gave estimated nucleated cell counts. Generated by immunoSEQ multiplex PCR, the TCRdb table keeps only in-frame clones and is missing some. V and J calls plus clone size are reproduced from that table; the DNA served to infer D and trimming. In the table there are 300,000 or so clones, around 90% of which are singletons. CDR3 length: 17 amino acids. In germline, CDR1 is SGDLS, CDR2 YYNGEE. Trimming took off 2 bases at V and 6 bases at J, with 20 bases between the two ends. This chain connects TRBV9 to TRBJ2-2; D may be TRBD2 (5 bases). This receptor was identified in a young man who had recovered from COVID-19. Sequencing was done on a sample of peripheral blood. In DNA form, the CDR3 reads TGTGCCAGCAGCGTGTCCCCTTACGAGGGATGGGCCGGGGAGCTGTTTTTT. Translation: CASSVSPYEGWAGELFF.